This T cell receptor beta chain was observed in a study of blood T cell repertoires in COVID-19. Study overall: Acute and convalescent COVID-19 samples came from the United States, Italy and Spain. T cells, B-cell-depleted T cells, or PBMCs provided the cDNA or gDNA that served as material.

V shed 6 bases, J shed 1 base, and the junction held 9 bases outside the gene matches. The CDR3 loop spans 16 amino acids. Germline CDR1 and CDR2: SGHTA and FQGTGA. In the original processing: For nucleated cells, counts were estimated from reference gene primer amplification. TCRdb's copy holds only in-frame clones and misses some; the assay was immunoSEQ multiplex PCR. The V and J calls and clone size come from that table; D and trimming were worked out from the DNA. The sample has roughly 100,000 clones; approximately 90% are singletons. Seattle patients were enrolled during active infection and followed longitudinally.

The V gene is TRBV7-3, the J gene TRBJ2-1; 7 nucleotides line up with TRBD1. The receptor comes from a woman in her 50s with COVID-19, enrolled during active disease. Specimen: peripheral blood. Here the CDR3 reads CASRPTGVGSYNEQFF. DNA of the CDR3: TGTGCCAGCAGGCCCACAGGGGTTGGGTCCTACAATGAGCAGTTCTTC.